This T cell receptor beta chain derives from a study of spatial heterogeneity in lung cancer. The study, taken as a whole, reports: Counts of expanded alpha and beta TCRs within tumors tracked the tumor nonsynonymous mutation count.

The time point was: sample taken at primary tumor resection. Patients with untreated early-stage non-small cell lung cancer, numbering 55 to 80, were the donors. Unsorted whole RNA from tumor, nontumor lung or frozen PBMC underwent sequencing. By frequency in the sample, this clonotype is medium-sized (0.01 to 0.1%). The target antigen is unknown. Using its own MiXCR run on the 5' RACE reads, TCRdb lists one record per CDR3 protein. The data contain roughly 4,000 distinct CDR3 sequences, under 13% of them singletons. The material sequenced was lung tumor tissue, taken at surgery. The receptor was derived from a female donor with early-stage non-small cell lung cancer.

The CDR3: CASSFQRGGQETQYF. Here the CDR3 DNA reads TGTGCCAGCAGTTTCCAGCGGGGGGGACAAGAGACCCAGTACTTC. The rearrangement joins TRBV6-2 or TRBV6-3 to TRBJ2-5; 10 positions match TRBD2. V lost 4 bases to trimming and J lost 2 bases; unmatched junction nucleotides: 4. In germline, CDR1 is MNHEY, CDR2 SVGEGT. This CDR3 has 15 amino acids.